The source of this TCR beta chain is a study of T-cell memory formation after mild COVID-19. On the study more broadly: The study found TCR clusters largely donor specific.

Comments on this clonotype: Its antigen is still unknown.

The CDR3 has 12 amino acids. The V end lost 5 bases, the J end lost 7 bases, and 12 bases lay between the germline ends. From germline, CDR1 is MNHEY and CDR2 SVGEGT. TCRdb analysed the 5' RACE reads with MiXCR anew, one entry per CDR3 protein. The sample lists approximately 340,000 distinct CDR3 sequences, 10% to 15% occurring once. The study, taken as a whole, reports: A second wave expanding day 15 to 37 was CD4+-biased; contracting clones were balanced.

The genes are TRBV6-2 or TRBV6-3 and TRBJ2-7; D is possibly TRBD2 (7 bases). The source is a man aged 18 to 30 who had mild COVID-19 (a few samples of this study predate the infection). Cell type and time point are not known. The sequencing sample was made of PBMCs or a T cell subset sorted from them (not recorded which). For the CDR3, the DNA is TGTGCCAGCAGTGCCGGGGGGCCTGAGCAGTACTTC. Amino acids: CASSAGGPEQYF.